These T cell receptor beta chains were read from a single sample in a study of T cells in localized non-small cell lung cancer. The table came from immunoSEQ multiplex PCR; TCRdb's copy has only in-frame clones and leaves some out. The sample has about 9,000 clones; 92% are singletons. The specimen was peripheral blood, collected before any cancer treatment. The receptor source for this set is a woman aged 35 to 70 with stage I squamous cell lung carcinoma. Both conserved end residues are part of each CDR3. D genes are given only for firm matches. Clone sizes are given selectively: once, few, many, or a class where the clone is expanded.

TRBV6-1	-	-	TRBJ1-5	CASSAREAYQPQHF	TGTGCCAGCAGCGCCCGGGAGGCGTATCAGCCCCAGCATTTT
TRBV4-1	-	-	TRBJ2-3	CASSQEVVLATNTQYF	TGCGCCAGCAGCCAAGAGGTCGTTCTAGCCACCAATACGCAGTATTTT
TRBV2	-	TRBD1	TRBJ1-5	CASRGQGPQVPQHF	TGTGCCAGCAGGGGACAGGGGCCCCAAGTGCCCCAGCATTTT
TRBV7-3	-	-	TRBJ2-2	CASSLGGTGELFF	TGTGCCAGCAGCTTAGGAGGCACCGGGGAGCTGTTTTTT
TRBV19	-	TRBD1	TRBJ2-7	CASSLWDRGDEQYF	TGTGCCAGTAGTCTATGGGACAGGGGCGACGAGCAGTACTTC
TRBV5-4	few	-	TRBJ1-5	CASSLENQPQHF	TGTGCCAGCAGCTTGGAAAATCAGCCCCAGCATTTT
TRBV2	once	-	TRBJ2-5	CASRQEETQYF	TGTGCCAGCAGGCAAGAAGAGACCCAGTACTTC
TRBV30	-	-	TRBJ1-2	CALGGQVYGYTF	TGTGCCCTGGGTGGGCAGGTCTATGGCTACACCTTC
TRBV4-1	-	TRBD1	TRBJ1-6	CASREGQGASISPLHF	TGCGCCAGCAGAGAAGGACAGGGGGCTTCCATATCACCCCTCCACTTT
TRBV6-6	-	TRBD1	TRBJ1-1	CASSSRETGDNTEAFF	TGTGCCAGCAGTTCAAGAGAGACAGGGGACAACACTGAAGCTTTCTTT
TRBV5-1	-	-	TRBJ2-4	CASSLGRLAKNIQYF	TGCGCCAGCAGCTTGGGCCGTTTAGCCAAAAACATTCAGTACTTC
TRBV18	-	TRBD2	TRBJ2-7	CASSYGGGSSYEQYF	TGTGCCAGCTCATACGGCGGGGGTAGCTCCTACGAGCAGTACTTC
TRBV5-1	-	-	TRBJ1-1	CASSSARQNTEAFF	TGCGCCAGCAGCTCCGCACGACAGAACACTGAAGCTTTCTTT
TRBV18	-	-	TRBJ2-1	CASSPRDLGQFF	TGTGCCAGCTCACCACGGGACCTCGGGCAGTTCTTC